Listed below are T cell receptor beta chains from one sample, sequenced in a study of T cells in Graves' hyperthyroidism and ophthalmopathy. TCRdb recomputed calls from the multiplex PCR reads with MiXCR, one row per CDR3 protein. The sample yields 410,000 or so distinct CDR3 sequences, approximately 15% seen once. Sequencing used blood. The receptors shown here come from a man aged 18 to 30 with Graves' ophthalmopathy. CDR3s include the opening cysteine and the closing phenylalanine or tryptophan. A D gene is named only where the DNA matches it firmly. Clone sizes are given selectively: once, few, many, or a class where the clone is expanded.

cdr3_nt,cdr3_aa,v_call,d_call,clone_size,j_call
TGCAGTGCTGGACGGACCCTTGGTCCCTACAATGAGCAGTTCTTC,CSAGRTLGPYNEQFF,TRBV20-1,NA,few,TRBJ2-1
TGTGCCAGCAGCCAGGTTTACTATGGCTACACCTTC,CASSQVYYGYTF,TRBV11-2,NA,NA,TRBJ1-2
TGTGCCAGCTTTCATCAACCGAAGAGCTCCTACAATGAGCAGTTCTTC,CASFHQPKSSYNEQFF,TRBV5-8,NA,few,TRBJ2-1
TGTGCCAGCAGTTTGCCCAGCGGGACGGAAAATCAGCCCCAGCATTTT,CASSLPSGTENQPQHF,TRBV6-1,NA,many,TRBJ1-5
TGTGCCAGTAAAGTAGGGGGGGGGGTAGATGAGCAGTTCTTC,CASKVGGGVDEQFF,TRBV19,NA,few,TRBJ2-1
TGTGCCAGCAGTCAGGACAGGAGTAACTATGGCTACACCTTC,CASSQDRSNYGYTF,TRBV11-2,TRBD1,many,TRBJ1-2
TGCGCCAGCAGCCAGACTAGCGGGGGCCCAACCTACGAGCAGTACTTC,CASSQTSGGPTYEQYF,TRBV4-1,TRBD2,few,TRBJ2-7
TGTGCCAGCAGCCGGGACAGGGTCGATCAGCCCCAGCATTTT,CASSRDRVDQPQHF,TRBV3-1,TRBD1,many,TRBJ1-5
TGTGCCAGCAGCTTAACCAGTGGTATGACCTCCTACGAGCAGTACTTC,CASSLTSGMTSYEQYF,TRBV13,NA,many,TRBJ2-7
TGTGCCAGCAGCGTAGACCAGGGGAGGAACACTGAAGCTTTCTTT,CASSVDQGRNTEAFF,TRBV9,NA,NA,TRBJ1-1
TGCAGCGTTGCACAGGTGATGAACACTGAAGCTTTCTTT,CSVAQVMNTEAFF,TRBV29-1,NA,many,TRBJ1-1
TGTGCCAGCAGCTTGCGGGGAGGAGAGACCCAGTACTTC,CASSLRGGETQYF,TRBV12-3/TRBV12-4,NA,many,TRBJ2-5
TGTGCCAGCAGCCAAGACCGGAGCATGCAGTATTTT,CASSQDRSMQYF,TRBV3-1,NA,many,TRBJ2-3
TGTGCCAGCAGTTACTCTCAGATTAGTAACTATGGCTACACCTTC,CASSYSQISNYGYTF,TRBV6-6,NA,many,TRBJ1-2
TGTGCCAGCAGCGTCGCCTCCAGCTCTTTGAGTCTTCAAGAGACCCAGTACTTC,CASSVASSSLSLQETQYF,TRBV9,NA,NA,TRBJ2-5
TGTGCCAGCAGCTTCAGGGGGCCGCCCTATCGCTACACCTTC,CASSFRGPPYRYTF,TRBV13,TRBD1,NA,TRBJ1-2
TGTGCCAGCAGAACCCCATCCTTTAATTCACCCCTCCACTTT,CASRTPSFNSPLHF,TRBV6-1,NA,many,TRBJ1-6
TGTGCCAGCAGCTTCCAGGGGCTCGGAAACACCATATATTTT,CASSFQGLGNTIYF,TRBV7-9,NA,many,TRBJ1-3
TGCAGTGCCAGAGGAGGACTAGCGGGAATCGCAGATACGCAGTATTTT,CSARGGLAGIADTQYF,TRBV20-1,TRBD2,many,TRBJ2-3
TGTGCCAGCAGCCCTGCGAGGGGGCGGAATGAGCAGTTCTTC,CASSPARGRNEQFF,TRBV12-3/TRBV12-4,TRBD1,few,TRBJ2-1
TGTGCCAGTAGTATGGGCAGTCCGGCCAATGAGCAGTTCTTC,CASSMGSPANEQFF,TRBV19,NA,many,TRBJ2-1
TGTGCCAGCAGCTCGCCAAGCTCTGGGGCCAACGTCCTGACTTTC,CASSSPSSGANVLTF,TRBV11-3,NA,few,TRBJ2-6